This T cell receptor beta chain was found in a study of Tregs in tolerant kidney transplant recipients. General study points: The small number of patients limits these findings pending further validation. Activated donor B cell expansion appeared to reveal the most relevant donor-specific TCRbeta repertoire. Biological reproducibility was not directly addressed, but technical replication error appeared minimal.

Of note for this clone: What it binds is unknown.

The germline V gene has CDR1 SGHAT and CDR2 FQNNGV. Trimming removed 5 bases from V and 4 bases from J, with 12 bases in between. The CDR3 runs 13 residues. Unstimulated Tregs (CD4+CD25+CD127-) and CD4+CD25- non-Tregs were sorted from PBMCs. Profiled with immunoSEQ multiplex PCR; TCRdb holds only in-frame clones, not every one. The repertoire has 240,000 or so clones, 80% to 85% of them found once; the top ten carry around 0.6%. The sequence was collected from a human donor in good health. The sequenced sample was CD4+ T cells from blood. The genes are TRBV11-2 and TRBJ2-7; possible D gene TRBD1, 5 bases. For the CDR3, the DNA is TGTGCCAGCAGCCTCGTGGACATTTACGAGCAGTACTTC. Its translation is CASSLVDIYEQYF.